This TCR beta chain was sequenced in a study of beta chain features in type 1 diabetes (dated by TCRdb to about 2018). About the investigation overall: Mean age, gender distribution, total cell number and subset yield did not differ between patients and healthy donors. Regulatory and stem cell-like memory subsets were obtained from only 8 patients and roughly 8 healthy donors, while naive and central memory subsets were obtained from all 30 or so donors. A total of around 110,000,000 sorted cells were examined across all samples, and RNA yield correlated strongly with the number of cells per subset. The study compared TCRB repertoires of sorted circulating CD4+ T cell subsets between recently diagnosed type 1 diabetes patients and matched healthy donors.

The germline V end is reduced by 7 bases and the J end by 2 bases; junction bases left unmatched: 7. Via the germline V gene (reference sequence), CDR1 is MNHNY and CDR2 SVGAGI. The CDR3 starts with the cysteine, ends with the phenylalanine, and has 15 residues. CDR3 DNA only is kept here, 45 bases in frame from base 1. From each donor, a single peripheral blood sample of approximately 110 mL on average was drawn into heparinised tubes. A BD FACSAria II was used to sort naive, central memory, regulatory and stem cell-like memory CD4+ T cells with a panel that included CD45RO, CCR7, CD25, CD127, CD95 and CD27. Purity was above 95% for every sorted population. PBMCs were isolated right away by Lymphoprep density gradient centrifugation and were stained directly, without culture. So that batch effects would be minimized, each experiment stained and sorted samples in pairs, pairing one healthy donor with one patient.

This clone was seen a few times. Its antigen remains unidentified. The sample holds no much larger clone one base away, and base qualities are not on file. Broader findings and caveats from the paper: Patients with type 1 diabetes made fewer insertions and deleted more nucleotides at VDJ recombination sites, implying thymic rearrangement abnormalities. A moderate but significant shortening of TCRB CDR3 length was observed in type 1 diabetes patients in all four CD4+ subsets. HLA sub-analyses involved small numbers of individuals, so any influence of HLA type on TCRB rearrangement remained unresolved. Because cDNA rather than genomic DNA was sequenced, highly expressing activated cells could have been over-represented, although no difference in activation and CD3 levels was found between groups. The naive, central memory and regulatory TCRB repertoires appeared to resemble one another more closely among patients than among healthy donors. Shorter templates might have been favored by PCR, but patient and control samples were amplified and corrected together, so both groups would have been affected equally by any skew.

The entire isolated RNA was reverse transcribed using the High Capacity cDNA Reverse Transcription Kit, and thus expressed TCRB transcripts were sequenced. Deep immunoSEQ sequencing was performed on naive, central memory and regulatory T cell samples, with an average of around 3.4 million total reads per sample. Sorted cells were lysed in RLT buffer and RNA was extracted with DNase-treated RNeasy Micro or Mini kits, depending on cell number. To prevent cross-contamination, each cell subset was processed individually, whereas patient and healthy donor samples were processed jointly. TCRB sequences were amplified from cDNA with the immunoSEQ multiplex PCR, producing 87-bp fragments spanning the CDR3 region. Sequencing of the amplicons was done on the Illumina HiSeq platform. The original pipeline was this. PCR bias was computationally corrected using synthetic template baselines, reads within Hamming distance 2 were collapsed, and singletons that could not be merged were discarded. Reads were aligned against IMGT so that V, D and J genes, CDR3 length and insertions or deletions at six rearrangement sites could be assigned. Within each subset, clonotype counts were normalized to sorted cell number, after which true diversity and Gini coefficients were computed with the tcR R package. Repertoire sharing was quantified using the overlap coefficient calculated on TCRB nucleotide sequences. Out-of-frame TCRB sequences from naive cells were analyzed as a proxy for the pre-selection repertoire. This immuneACCESS table, as held by TCRdb, lists in-frame sequences with V and J called but not all clones. Of the missing ones, under half trace to an unresolved V gene in checked studies; the others have no known cause. That table supplies the V and J calls and clone size; D and trimming were determined from the DNA. The sample profile shows under 950,000 clones; roughly 15% of them were found once. Of the sample, roughly 0.025% is held by the ten largest clones.

The chain links TRBV6-6 with TRBJ2-2; 7 of the junction bases match TRBD2. The sample was naive CD4+ T cells from blood. The cell subset or site label of this sample denotes: true naive CD4+ T cells. The clonotype originates from a woman between 18 and 29 years old in good health. DNA sequence: TGTGCCAGCAATCTTCGGGACTATAACACCGGGGAGCTGTTTTTT. The encoded protein is CASNLRDYNTGELFF.